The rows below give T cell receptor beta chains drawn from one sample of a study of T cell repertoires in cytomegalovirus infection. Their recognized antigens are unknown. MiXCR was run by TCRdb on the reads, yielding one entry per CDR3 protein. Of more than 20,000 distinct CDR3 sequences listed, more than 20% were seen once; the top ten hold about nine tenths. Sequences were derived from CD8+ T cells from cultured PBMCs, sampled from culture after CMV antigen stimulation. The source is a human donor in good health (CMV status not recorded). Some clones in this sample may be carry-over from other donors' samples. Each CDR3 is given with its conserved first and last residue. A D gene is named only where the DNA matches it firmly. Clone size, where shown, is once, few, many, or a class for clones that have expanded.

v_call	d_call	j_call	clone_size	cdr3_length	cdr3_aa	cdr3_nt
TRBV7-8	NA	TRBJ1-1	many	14	CASSLGGWDTEAFF	TGTGCCAGCAGCCTCGGCGGGTGGGACACTGAAGCTTTCTTT
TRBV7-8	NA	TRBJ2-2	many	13	CASSLFRPGELFF	TGTGCCAGCAGCTTATTCCGCCCCGGGGAGCTGTTTTTT
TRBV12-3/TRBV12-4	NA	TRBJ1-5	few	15	CASSSGDTSNQPQHF	TGTGCCAGCAGTTCAGGGGATACTAGCAATCAGCCCCAGCATTTT
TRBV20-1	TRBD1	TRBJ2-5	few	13	CSTAGQGTETQYF	TGCAGCACTGCGGGACAGGGGACAGAGACCCAGTACTTC
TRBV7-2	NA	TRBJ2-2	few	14	CASSFSPNTGELFF	TGTGCCAGCAGCTTTTCGCCGAACACCGGGGAGCTGTTTTTT
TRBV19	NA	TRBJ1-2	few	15	CASSWPAGWDYGYTF	TGTGCCAGTAGTTGGCCGGCAGGGTGGGACTATGGCTACACCTTC
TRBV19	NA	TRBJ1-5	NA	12	CASNIERSPQHF	TGTGCCAGTAATATAGAACGCTCGCCCCAGCATTTT
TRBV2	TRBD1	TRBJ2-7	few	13	CASRGTGAYEQYF	TGTGCCAGCAGGGGGACAGGGGCCTACGAGCAGTACTTC
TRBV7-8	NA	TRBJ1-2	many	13	CASSSDTFYGYTF	TGTGCCAGCAGCTCGGACACCTTCTATGGCTACACCTTC
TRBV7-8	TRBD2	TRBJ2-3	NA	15	CASSLWTSGTDTQYF	TGTGCCAGCAGCTTGTGGACTAGCGGCACAGATACGCAGTATTTT
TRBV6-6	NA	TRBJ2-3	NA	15	CASTDQRRPSDTQYF	TGTGCCAGCACCGACCAGCGCCGACCCTCGGATACGCAGTATTTT
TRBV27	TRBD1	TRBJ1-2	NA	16	CASSLSGTGTPYGYTF	TGTGCCAGCAGTTTATCGGGGACAGGGACTCCCTATGGCTACACCTTC
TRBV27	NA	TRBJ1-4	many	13	CASSFGGGEKLFF	TGTGCCAGCAGTTTTGGGGGAGGGGAAAAACTGTTTTTT
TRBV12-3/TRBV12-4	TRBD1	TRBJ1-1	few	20	CASSLVAPGGAIDMNTEAFF	TGTGCCAGCAGTTTAGTAGCCCCAGGGGGCGCGATCGACATGAACACTGAAGCTTTCTTT
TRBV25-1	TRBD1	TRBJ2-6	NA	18	CASSGTGPRSGRANVLTF	TGTGCCAGCAGCGGGACAGGACCCCGCTCTGGAAGGGCCAACGTCCTGACTTTC
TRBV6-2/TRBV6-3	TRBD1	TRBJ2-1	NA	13	CATDRGAYNEQFF	TGTGCCACCGACAGGGGCGCCTACAATGAGCAGTTCTTC
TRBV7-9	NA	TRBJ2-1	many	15	CASSLTSMEECEQFF	TGTGCCAGCAGCTTAACTAGCATGGAGGAATGCGAGCAGTTCTTC
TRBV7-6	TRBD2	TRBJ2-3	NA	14	CASSLSGTTDTQYF	TGTGCCAGCAGCTTGAGCGGGACCACAGATACGCAGTATTTT
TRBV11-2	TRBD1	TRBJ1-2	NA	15	CASSLDRGRSYGYTF	TGTGCCAGCAGCTTAGACAGGGGGCGTAGCTATGGCTACACCTTC
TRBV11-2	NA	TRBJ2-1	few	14	CASSWGAGINEQFF	TGTGCCAGCAGCTGGGGGGCGGGGATTAATGAGCAGTTCTTC
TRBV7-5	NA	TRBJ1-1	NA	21	CISVPEAPGRERVGSNTEAFF	NA
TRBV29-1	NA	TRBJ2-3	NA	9	CSVGFDSGF	TGCAGCGTTGGATTCGACAGCGGATTT
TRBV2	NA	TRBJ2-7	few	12	CASSGGVDEQYF	TGTGCCAGCAGTGGAGGGGTCGACGAGCAGTACTTC
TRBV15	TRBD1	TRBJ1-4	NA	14	CATSRTRGLEKLFF	TGTGCCACCAGTCGAACCAGGGGGCTTGAAAAACTGTTTTTT
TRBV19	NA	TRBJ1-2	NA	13	CASSVAGSYGYTF	TGTGCCAGTAGTGTTGCAGGGTCCTATGGCTACACCTTC
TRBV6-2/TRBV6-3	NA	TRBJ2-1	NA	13	CASSYTGYNEQFF	TGTGCCAGCAGTTACACCGGGTACAATGAGCAGTTCTTC
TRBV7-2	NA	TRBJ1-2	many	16	CASSLVGVRTNYGYTF	TGTGCCAGCAGCTTAGTCGGGGTCAGAACTAACTATGGCTACACCTTC
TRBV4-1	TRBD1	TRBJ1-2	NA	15	CASSPRTGGSGGYTF	TGCGCCAGCAGCCCCCGGACAGGGGGATCAGGTGGCTACACCTTC
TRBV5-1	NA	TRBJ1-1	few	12	CASRGEGTEAFF	TGCGCCAGCAGAGGGGAGGGAACTGAAGCTTTCTTT
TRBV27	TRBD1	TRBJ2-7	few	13	CASSKGQGYEQYF	TGTGCCAGCAGTAAGGGACAGGGGTACGAGCAGTACTTC
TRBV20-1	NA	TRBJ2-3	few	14	CSARVWTSTDTQYF	TGCAGTGCTAGGGTCTGGACGAGCACAGATACGCAGTATTTT
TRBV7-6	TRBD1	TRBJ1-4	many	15	CASSLGTAKNEKLFF	TGTGCCAGCAGCCTCGGGACAGCGAAAAATGAAAAACTGTTTTTT
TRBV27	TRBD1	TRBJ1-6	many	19	CASSARPGQGFRGDSPLHF	TGTGCCAGCAGTGCCCGACCGGGACAGGGGTTTCGTGGTGATTCACCCCTCCACTTT
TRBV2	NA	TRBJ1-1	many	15	CASSAGGPLNTEAFF	TGTGCCAGCAGTGCGGGGGGGCCCCTGAACACTGAAGCTTTCTTT
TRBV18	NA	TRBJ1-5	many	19	CASSPTRRVPPLGRQPQHF	TGTGCCAGCTCACCAACCCGGCGGGTACCGCCTCTTGGTCGCCAGCCCCAGCATTTT
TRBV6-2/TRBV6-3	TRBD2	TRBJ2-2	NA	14	CASGGLAHTGELFF	TGTGCCAGTGGCGGACTAGCCCACACCGGGGAGCTGTTTTTT
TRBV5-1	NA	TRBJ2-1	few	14	CASSLRGDPNEQFF	TGCGCCAGCAGCTTGCGGGGCGACCCGAATGAGCAGTTCTTC
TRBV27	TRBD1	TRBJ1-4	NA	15	CASNPTGLGGEKLFF	TGTGCCAGCAACCCGACAGGGCTGGGAGGTGAAAAACTGTTTTTT
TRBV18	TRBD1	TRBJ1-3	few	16	CASSPPLTGTFDTIYF	TGTGCCAGCTCACCACCCCTGACAGGGACGTTTGACACCATATATTTT
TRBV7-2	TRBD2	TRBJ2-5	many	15	CASSAGLAGEETQYF	TGTGCCAGCAGCGCCGGACTAGCGGGGGAAGAGACCCAGTACTTC
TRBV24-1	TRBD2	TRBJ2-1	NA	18	CATSDSVTSGGDYNEQFF	TGTGCCACCAGTGATTCCGTTACTAGCGGGGGGGACTACAATGAGCAGTTCTTC